These T cell receptor beta chains were read from a single sample in a study of blood T cell repertoires in COVID-19. Clones were sequenced by immunoSEQ multiplex PCR, and TCRdb holds only the in-frame ones, with some missing. Of 150,000 to 200,000 clones in the sample, approximately 88% were seen once. Specimen: PBMCs or T cells enriched from blood (not recorded which). These receptors came from a woman in her fifties or sixties who had recovered from COVID-19. CDR3s include the opening cysteine and the closing phenylalanine or tryptophan. A D gene is named only where the DNA matches it firmly. Not every row has a clone size; where given, it reads once, few, many or a size class.

v_call: TRBV7-9
j_call: TRBJ2-1
clone_size: once
d_call: NA
cdr3_aa: CASSLGLLQPFF
cdr3_nt: TGTGCCAGCAGCTTAGGACTCCTCCAGCCGTTCTTC

v_call: TRBV7-8
j_call: TRBJ1-2
clone_size: NA
d_call: NA
cdr3_aa: CASSFSGSANYGYTF
cdr3_nt: TGTGCCAGCAGCTTTTCAGGGTCAGCTAACTATGGCTACACCTTC

v_call: TRBV28
j_call: TRBJ1-2
clone_size: NA
d_call: TRBD1
cdr3_aa: CASSTPGTGGNYGYTF
cdr3_nt: TGTGCCAGCAGCACCCCCGGAACAGGGGGTAACTATGGCTACACCTTC

v_call: TRBV12-5
j_call: TRBJ2-2
clone_size: NA
d_call: NA
cdr3_aa: CASGFPSTGELFF
cdr3_nt: TGTGCTAGTGGTTTCCCCAGCACCGGGGAGCTGTTTTTT

v_call: TRBV9
j_call: TRBJ2-5
clone_size: once
d_call: TRBD1
cdr3_aa: CASSLGQGQETQYF
cdr3_nt: TGTGCCAGCAGCCTGGGACAGGGGCAAGAGACCCAGTACTTC

v_call: TRBV12-3/TRBV12-4
j_call: TRBJ1-1
clone_size: NA
d_call: TRBD1
cdr3_aa: CASSGQGATEAFF
cdr3_nt: TGTGCCAGCAGTGGACAGGGGGCCACTGAAGCTTTCTTT

v_call: TRBV2
j_call: TRBJ2-3
clone_size: NA
d_call: TRBD2
cdr3_aa: CASRRLAGLGTDTQYF
cdr3_nt: TGTGCCAGCAGGCGACTAGCGGGGTTAGGCACAGATACGCAGTATTTT

v_call: TRBV5-1
j_call: TRBJ2-3
clone_size: NA
d_call: NA
cdr3_aa: CASGTTSSQADTQYF
cdr3_nt: TGCGCCAGCGGCACTACTAGTAGTCAGGCAGATACGCAGTATTTT

v_call: TRBV19
j_call: TRBJ2-7
clone_size: NA
d_call: TRBD2
cdr3_aa: CASSRTSGLYEQYF
cdr3_nt: TGTGCCAGTAGTAGGACTAGCGGACTCTACGAGCAGTACTTC

v_call: TRBV30
j_call: TRBJ2-5
clone_size: NA
d_call: NA
cdr3_aa: CAWTNWVPGYYETQYF
cdr3_nt: TGTGCCTGGACCAATTGGGTCCCGGGATACTACGAGACCCAGTACTTC

v_call: TRBV12-3/TRBV12-4
j_call: TRBJ2-2
clone_size: NA
d_call: NA
cdr3_aa: CASSLGGETRLFF
cdr3_nt: TGTGCCAGCAGTTTAGGGGGGGAAACAAGACTGTTTTTT

v_call: TRBV2
j_call: TRBJ1-5
clone_size: NA
d_call: TRBD1
cdr3_aa: CASSGQGDQPQHF
cdr3_nt: TGTGCCAGCAGTGGACAGGGAGATCAGCCCCAGCATTTT

v_call: TRBV5-4
j_call: TRBJ1-1
clone_size: NA
d_call: NA
cdr3_aa: CASSGGGPAFF
cdr3_nt: TGTGCCAGCAGCGGGGGGGGTCCGGCTTTCTTT

v_call: TRBV3-1/TRBV3-2
j_call: TRBJ2-7
clone_size: NA
d_call: NA
cdr3_aa: CASSHPALSYEQYF
cdr3_nt: TGTGCCAGCAGCCACCCAGCGCTCTCCTACGAGCAGTACTTC

v_call: TRBV9
j_call: TRBJ2-1
clone_size: NA
d_call: TRBD2
cdr3_aa: CASSDDPQAGGPGEQFF
cdr3_nt: TGTGCCAGCAGCGACGACCCGCAAGCGGGAGGGCCAGGTGAGCAGTTCTTC

v_call: TRBV27
j_call: TRBJ1-1
clone_size: NA
d_call: NA
cdr3_aa: CASSLSHRWGGTEAFF
cdr3_nt: TGTGCCAGCAGTTTATCGCACAGGTGGGGGGGAACTGAAGCTTTCTTT

v_call: TRBV2
j_call: TRBJ1-5
clone_size: NA
d_call: NA
cdr3_aa: CASSDESGDQPQHF
cdr3_nt: TGTGCCAGCAGTGACGAATCAGGTGATCAGCCCCAGCATTTT

v_call: TRBV2
j_call: TRBJ2-7
clone_size: NA
d_call: NA
cdr3_aa: CASSADSYSYEQYF
cdr3_nt: TGTGCCAGCAGTGCGGACAGTTACTCCTACGAGCAGTACTTC

v_call: TRBV4-2
j_call: TRBJ2-3
clone_size: NA
d_call: NA
cdr3_aa: CASSQDGGDTQYF
cdr3_nt: TGTGCCAGCAGCCAAGATGGGGGGGATACGCAGTATTTT

v_call: TRBV11-2
j_call: TRBJ2-7
clone_size: NA
d_call: TRBD1
cdr3_aa: CASSLGGQAEQYF
cdr3_nt: TGTGCCAGCAGCTTAGGTGGACAGGCCGAGCAGTACTTC

v_call: TRBV2
j_call: TRBJ2-5
clone_size: NA
d_call: TRBD1
cdr3_aa: CASKWDREETQYF
cdr3_nt: TGTGCCAGCAAATGGGACAGGGAGGAGACCCAGTACTTC

v_call: TRBV27
j_call: TRBJ2-1
clone_size: NA
d_call: TRBD1
cdr3_aa: CASSLLRQGVYNEQFF
cdr3_nt: TGTGCCAGCAGTTTACTCCGACAGGGAGTCTACAATGAGCAGTTCTTC

v_call: TRBV19
j_call: TRBJ2-3
clone_size: NA
d_call: TRBD1
cdr3_aa: CASNDRADTQYF
cdr3_nt: TGTGCCAGTAACGACAGGGCAGATACGCAGTATTTT

v_call: TRBV25-1
j_call: TRBJ2-7
clone_size: once
d_call: TRBD1
cdr3_aa: CASSEMDRPYEQYF
cdr3_nt: TGTGCCAGCAGTGAAATGGACAGGCCGTACGAGCAGTACTTC

v_call: TRBV10-3
j_call: TRBJ2-1
clone_size: NA
d_call: NA
cdr3_aa: CAISESGLEEFF
cdr3_nt: TGTGCCATCAGTGAGTCGGGACTTGAGGAGTTCTTC

v_call: TRBV3-1/TRBV3-2
j_call: TRBJ1-2
clone_size: NA
d_call: TRBD1
cdr3_aa: CASRGTAYGYTF
cdr3_nt: TGTGCCAGCAGAGGGACAGCCTATGGCTACACCTTC

v_call: TRBV15
j_call: TRBJ1-1
clone_size: NA
d_call: NA
cdr3_aa: CATSRDSSNTEAFF
cdr3_nt: TGTGCCACCAGCAGGGACAGTTCGAACACTGAAGCTTTCTTT

v_call: TRBV3-1/TRBV3-2
j_call: TRBJ1-1
clone_size: NA
d_call: TRBD1
cdr3_aa: CASSQFWDSPEAFF
cdr3_nt: TGTGCCAGCAGCCAGTTCTGGGACAGCCCTGAAGCTTTCTTT